This TCR beta chain was identified in a study of CD8 T cells in ankylosing spondylitis. This clonotype was found many times. Its target is unknown. The CDR3 runs to 15 residues. Trimming removed 6 bases at V and 7 bases at J, with 19 bases between. Germline assignment: CDR1 MNHNS and CDR2 SASEGT. Study outcomes and limitations: A TCR beta motif of several highly homologous variants seemed to mark ankylosing spondylitis blood. The clones that were linked to disease were reported to be significantly enriched in matched synovial fluid samples from ankylosing spondylitis patients. Both synovial fluid and blood in reactive arthritis had previously been reported to carry some motif variants.

Molecular-barcoded quantitative 5'-RACE produced these TCR beta libraries. TCRdb reprocessed the 5' RACE reads via MiXCR and lists one record per CDR3 protein. The sample shows under 250,000 distinct CDR3 sequences, more than 5.5% of them seen only once. The rearrangement joins TRBV6-1 to TRBJ2-1; perhaps TRBD1 as D (6 bases). The receptor was derived from a male donor with ankylosing spondylitis. Sequenced material: blood, either unsorted or a sorted T cell fraction (not recorded which). The CDR3 region has the DNA TGTGCCAGCAGCAGGGGACGTGTTCCTACAAATGAGCAGTTCTTC. Its translation is CASSRGRVPTNEQFF.